These 8 T cell receptor beta chains were sequenced from one sample in a study of blood T cell repertoires in COVID-19. Only in-frame clones appear in the TCRdb table, and some are missing; sequencing was by immunoSEQ multiplex PCR. The sample shows about 200,000 clones, 82% of them seen only once. The sequencing input was PBMCs or T cells enriched from blood (not recorded which). The receptors originated from a woman in her sixties with acute COVID-19.

This clone was seen more than once but under ten times. The chain joins TRBV5-1 to TRBJ1-2; weak D call: TRBD1 (6 bases). CDR3 length equals 14 residues. Germline CDR1 and CDR2: SGHRS and YFSETQ. Trimming shortened V by 4 bases and J by 1 base, and 11 bases separated the two germline ends. CDR3 region: CASSPQGGNYGYTF. The CDR3 nucleotides read TGCGCCAGCAGCCCGCAAGGGGGTAACTATGGCTACACCTTC.

The V gene is TRBV11-2, the J gene TRBJ2-1, with a weak D call TRBD1 (5 bases). V dropped 5 bases and J dropped 5 bases, with 10 bases sitting between them. From germline, CDR1 is SGHAT and CDR2 FQNNGV. The CDR3 contains 13 residues. For the CDR3, the DNA is TGTGCCAGCAGCAAGGGGTTTGACAATGAGCAGTTCTTC. Translation: CASSKGFDNEQFF.

The chain employs TRBV5-1 and TRBJ1-2, with D uncertain. This CDR3 is 14 amino acids long. Germline V lookup: CDR1 SGHRS, CDR2 YFSETQ. V shed 4 bases and J shed 4 bases, with 14 bases lying between them. The CDR3 spells CASSQMADRYGYTF. The CDR3 coding sequence is TGCGCCAGCAGCCAGATGGCAGATCGCTATGGCTACACCTTC. Full variable domain (outside the CDR3, taken from reference TRBV5-1 and TRBJ1-2): KAGVTQTPRYLIKTRGQQVTLSCSPISGHRSVSWYQQTPGQGLQFLFEYFSETQRNKGNFPGRFSGRQFSNSRSEMNVSTLELGDSALYLCASSQMADRYGYTFGSGTRLTVV.

The chain is built from TRBV19 and TRBJ2-1; D ambiguous. The germline gives CDR1 LNHDA, CDR2 SQIVND (reference sequence). The CDR3 consists of 13 residues. Trimming removed 6 bases from V and 0 bases from J, with 6 bases in between. DNA for the CDR3: TGTGCCAGTAGCCTTAGCTCCTACAATGAGCAGTTCTTC. Its protein product is CASSLSSYNEQFF.

J is TRBJ2-1 and V is TRBV19; TRBD2 might be the D (5 bases). Germline assignment: CDR1 LNHDA and CDR2 SQIVND (reference sequence). This CDR3 is built from 16 residues. The V end lost 4 bases, the J end lost 0 bases, and 13 bases lay between the germline ends. The CDR3 DNA reads as TGTGCCAGTAGTAAACAAGCGGATTACTCCTACAATGAGCAGTTCTTC. It specifies CASSKQADYSYNEQFF. Full variable domain (outside the CDR3, taken from reference TRBV19 and TRBJ2-1): DGGITQSPKYLFRKEGQNVTLSCEQNLNHDAMYWYRQDPGQGLRLIYYSQIVNDFQKGDIAEGYSVSREKKESFPLTVTSAQKNPTAFYLCASSKQADYSYNEQFFGPGTRLTVL.

This chain connects TRBV18 to TRBJ1-5; TRBD1 matches 9 bases. V lost 3 bases, J lost 2 bases, and 2 bases stayed unmatched. This CDR3 has 15 residues. Germline-derived CDR1 and CDR2 are KGHSH and LQKENI. The CDR3 region has the DNA TGTGCCAGCTCACCCACAGGGGGCGGCAATCAGCCCCAGCATTTT. It yields the protein CASSPTGGGNQPQHF.

This clone was detected a few times. The chain combines TRBV24-1 with TRBJ2-1; D ambiguous. V was shortened by 5 bases and J by 6 bases, with 13 bases between the two germline ends. The CDR3 is 14 amino acids. Germline CDR1 reads KGHDR; CDR2 reads SFDVKD. The CDR3: CATSALTEFNEQFF. The DNA for the CDR3 is TGTGCCACCAGTGCGCTAACGGAGTTCAATGAGCAGTTCTTC.

The chain employs TRBV30 and TRBJ2-3, with TRBD1 as a possible D gene (6 bases). The CDR3 is made up of 13 amino acids. Germline V CDR1 and CDR2: GTSNPN, SVGIG (reference sequence). Trimming cost V 7 bases and J 3 bases, with 14 bases left between them. In DNA, the CDR3 is TGTGCCTCCCCGGGACACCCTACAGATACGCAGTATTTT. This encodes CASPGHPTDTQYF.